This is a list of T cell receptor beta chains from one sample in a study of shared clonotypes between healthy human individuals. Sequencing used immunoSEQ multiplex PCR; TCRdb keeps in-frame clones, though not all of them. The data contain approximately 2,000,000 clones, around 92% of them singletons. Sequences were obtained from naive CD4+ T cells from PBMCs. These receptors were obtained from a man aged 18 to 35 in good health. Some clones in this sample may be carry-over from other donors' samples. Each CDR3 is given with its conserved first and last residue. The D gene is left open where the match is weak. Size is omitted from some rows. Given values are once, few, many or a class for expanded clones.

TRBV4-1	TRBD1	TRBJ1-4	few	CASSHPGQRLKLFF	TGCGCCAGCAGCCATCCGGGACAGCGCTTGAAACTGTTTTTT
TRBV5-1	TRBD2	TRBJ2-2	NA	CASSLGLAGVTGELFF	TGCGCCAGCAGCTTGGGGCTAGCGGGAGTCACCGGGGAGCTGTTTTTT
TRBV7-9	TRBD1	TRBJ2-7	NA	CASSLYTGGSYEQYF	TGTGCCAGCAGCCTGTACACAGGGGGCTCCTACGAGCAGTACTTC
TRBV29-1	NA	TRBJ2-1	NA	CSVSLQGEQFF	TGCAGCGTGTCGCTCCAGGGTGAGCAGTTCTTC
TRBV30	NA	TRBJ1-4	NA	CAWRRQIQLYEKLFF	TGTGCCTGGAGGAGACAAATACAACTATATGAAAAACTGTTTTTT
TRBV28	NA	TRBJ1-1	few	CASRHRFEAFF	TGTGCCAGCAGACACAGGTTTGAAGCTTTCTTT
TRBV5-1	NA	TRBJ2-5	NA	CASSLRGQETQYF	TGCGCCAGCAGCTTGAGGGGGCAAGAGACCCAGTACTTC
TRBV29-1	NA	TRBJ1-2	few	CSAQTVTTYGYTF	TGCAGCGCCCAGACAGTTACCACCTATGGCTACACCTTC
TRBV5-1	NA	TRBJ1-1	NA	CASSLFSGNTEAFF	TGCGCCAGCAGCTTGTTTTCGGGGAACACTGAAGCTTTCTTT
TRBV7-9	TRBD2	TRBJ2-1	NA	CASSLGPGLAVYNEQFF	TGTGCCAGCAGCTTAGGCCCGGGACTAGCGGTCTACAATGAGCAGTTCTTC
TRBV5-4	TRBD2	TRBJ2-3	NA	CASSLRLAGGPRDTQYF	TGTGCCAGCAGCTTACGACTAGCGGGAGGGCCTAGAGATACGCAGTATTTT
TRBV7-3	NA	TRBJ2-3	NA	CASSVGTGSSADTQYF	TGTGCCAGCAGCGTAGGTACAGGGTCCAGCGCAGATACGCAGTATTTT
TRBV2	NA	TRBJ2-3	NA	CASSEDRDYSTDTQYF	TGTGCCAGCAGTGAAGACAGGGATTATAGCACAGATACGCAGTATTTT
TRBV6-5	NA	TRBJ2-7	NA	CASRWDKSSYEQYF	TGTGCCAGCCGATGGGATAAGAGCTCCTACGAGCAGTACTTC
TRBV28	NA	TRBJ2-7	NA	CASISLGSGGSYEQYF	TGTGCCAGCATTTCATTGGGGAGCGGTGGGTCCTACGAGCAGTACTTC
TRBV6-1	NA	TRBJ2-3	NA	CASLSQLVDTQYF	TGTGCCAGTCTTTCCCAATTGGTGGATACGCAGTATTTT
TRBV21-1	NA	TRBJ1-1	NA	CASSPLSGAAGTEAFF	TGTGCCAGCAGCCCCCTGTCGGGTGCCGCGGGCACTGAAGCTTTCTTT
TRBV5-6	NA	TRBJ2-1	NA	CASSLFDPARPAHNEQFF	TGTGCCAGCAGTTTGTTCGATCCGGCTCGACCCGCGCACAATGAGCAGTTCTTC
TRBV5-1	NA	TRBJ2-5	NA	CASSLGPPQETQYF	TGCGCCAGCAGCCTCGGTCCTCCTCAAGAGACCCAGTACTTC